This T cell receptor (beta chain) emerged from a study of T cell changes during pregnancy in multiple sclerosis. The CDR3 is 14 residues long. Trimming at V came to 5 bases and at J to 5 bases, leaving 6 bases not matched to a gene. Germline CDR1 and CDR2: MNHEY and SVGAGI. TCRdb's copy holds only in-frame clones and misses some; the assay was immunoSEQ multiplex PCR. This sample has approximately 30,000 clones, with roughly 90% found just once. The chain uses TRBV6-5 and TRBJ2-7; 10 positions match TRBD1. The sample consisted of CD4+ T cells from peripheral blood mononuclear cells, taken in the first trimester of pregnancy. The TCR originated in a female donor in good health, enrolled as a control in a pregnancy study. CDR3 sequence: CASSEPGQGNEQYF. CDR3 bases: TGTGCCAGCAGTGAACCGGGACAGGGGAACGAGCAGTACTTC.